Here is one TCR beta chain with its context. The sample is drawn from a study of blood T cell repertoires in COVID-19. Study-wide background: There were acute and convalescent COVID-19 samples, and they came from the United States, Italy and Spain. Sample material is recorded as cDNA or gDNA derived from T cells, B-cell-depleted T cells, or PBMCs.

Sequenced by immunoSEQ multiplex PCR; TCRdb stores in-frame clones only, minus some. This sample has around 100,000 clones, with 70% to 90% found just once. Germline V gene sequence: CDR1 GTSNPN, CDR2 SVGIG (reference sequence). The CDR3 covers 14 residues. With 3 bases removed from V and 4 bases from J, the gap between germline ends came to 14 bases. Sequences were obtained from peripheral blood. The clonotype comes from a woman in her twenties or thirties with acute or convalescent COVID-19. The genes are TRBV30 and TRBJ2-3; D possibly corresponds to TRBD2 (6 bases). CDR3 nucleotides: TGTGCCTGGAGCCGGACTTCGGGAGCAGATACGCAGTATTTT. Protein sequence: CAWSRTSGADTQYF.